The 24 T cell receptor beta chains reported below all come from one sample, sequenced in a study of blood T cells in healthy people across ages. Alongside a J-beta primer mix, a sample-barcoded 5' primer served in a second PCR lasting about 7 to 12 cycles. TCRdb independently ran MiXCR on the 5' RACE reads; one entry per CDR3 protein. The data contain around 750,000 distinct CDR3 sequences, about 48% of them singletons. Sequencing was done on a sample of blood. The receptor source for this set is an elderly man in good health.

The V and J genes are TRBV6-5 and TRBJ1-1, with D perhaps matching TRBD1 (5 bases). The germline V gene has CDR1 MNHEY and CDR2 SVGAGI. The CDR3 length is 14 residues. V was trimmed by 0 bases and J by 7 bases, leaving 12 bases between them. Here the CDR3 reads CASSYSRGRLEAFF. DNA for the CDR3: TGTGCCAGCAGTTACTCTAGGGGCCGCCTTGAAGCTTTCTTT.

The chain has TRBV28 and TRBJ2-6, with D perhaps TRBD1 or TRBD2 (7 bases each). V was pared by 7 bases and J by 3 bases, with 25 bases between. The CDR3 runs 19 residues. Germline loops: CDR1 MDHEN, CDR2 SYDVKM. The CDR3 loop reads CASTTLGGGRDYGANVLTF. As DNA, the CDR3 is TGTGCCAGCACTACCCTGGGAGGGGGCCGCGACTATGGGGCCAACGTCCTGACTTTC.

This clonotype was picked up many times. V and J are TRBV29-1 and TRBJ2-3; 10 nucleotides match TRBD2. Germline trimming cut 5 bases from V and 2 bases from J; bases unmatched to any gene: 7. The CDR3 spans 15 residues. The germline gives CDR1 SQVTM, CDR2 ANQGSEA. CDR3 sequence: CSVFGTSDVTDTQYF. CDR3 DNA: TGCAGCGTTTTCGGGACTAGCGATGTCACAGATACGCAGTATTTT.

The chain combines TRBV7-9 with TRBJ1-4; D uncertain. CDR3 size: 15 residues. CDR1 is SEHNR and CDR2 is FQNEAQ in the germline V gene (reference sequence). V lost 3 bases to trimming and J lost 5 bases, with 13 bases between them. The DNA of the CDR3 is TGTGCCAGCAGCTTTCCGCCGGACGGAAATGAAAAACTGTTTTTT. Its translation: CASSFPPDGNEKLFF.

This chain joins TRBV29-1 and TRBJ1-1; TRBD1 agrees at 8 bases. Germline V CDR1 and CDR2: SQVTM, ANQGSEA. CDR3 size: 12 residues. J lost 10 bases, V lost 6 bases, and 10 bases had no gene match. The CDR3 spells CSVRGQADGAFF. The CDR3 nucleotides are TGCAGCGTCAGGGGACAGGCGGATGGAGCTTTCTTT.

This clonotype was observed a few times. Here the CDR3 reads CASSVGLAGRNEQFF. DNA of the CDR3: TGTGCCAGCAGCGTAGGGCTAGCGGGACGTAATGAGCAGTTCTTC. This chain connects TRBV9 to TRBJ2-1, with 9 positions matching TRBD2. CDR1 and CDR2 from the germline V gene are SGDLS and YYNGEE. This CDR3 region has 15 residues. After removal of 0 bases from V and 7 bases from J, the junction contained 5 bases not matched to a gene.

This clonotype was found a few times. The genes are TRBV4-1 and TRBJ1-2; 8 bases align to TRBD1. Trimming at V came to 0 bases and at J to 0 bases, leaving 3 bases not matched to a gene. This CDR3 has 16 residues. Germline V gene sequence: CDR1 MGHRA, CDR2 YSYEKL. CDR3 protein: CASSQEWDRTNYGYTF. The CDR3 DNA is TGCGCCAGCAGCCAAGAGTGGGACAGGACTAACTATGGCTACACCTTC.

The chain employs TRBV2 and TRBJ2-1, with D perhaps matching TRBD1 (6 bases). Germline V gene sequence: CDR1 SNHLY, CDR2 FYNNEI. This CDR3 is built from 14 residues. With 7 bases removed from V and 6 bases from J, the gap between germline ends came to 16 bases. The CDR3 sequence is CASNWDTGINEQFF. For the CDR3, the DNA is TGTGCCAGCAACTGGGACACCGGTATCAATGAGCAGTTCTTC.

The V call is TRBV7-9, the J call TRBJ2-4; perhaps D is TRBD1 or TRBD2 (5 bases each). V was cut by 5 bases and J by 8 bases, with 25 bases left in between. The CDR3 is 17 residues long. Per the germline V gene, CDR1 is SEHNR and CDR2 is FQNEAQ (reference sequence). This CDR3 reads CASSQGDFLRPLDIQYF. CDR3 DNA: TGTGCCAGCAGCCAGGGAGACTTCCTCAGACCGTTGGACATTCAGTACTTC.

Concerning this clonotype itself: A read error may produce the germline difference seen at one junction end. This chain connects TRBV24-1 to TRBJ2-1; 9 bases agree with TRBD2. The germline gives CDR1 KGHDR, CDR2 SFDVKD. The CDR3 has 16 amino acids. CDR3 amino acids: CANSDYSGSSYNEQFF. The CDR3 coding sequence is TGTGCCAACAGTGATTATAGCGGGAGCTCCTACAATGAGCAGTTCTTC.

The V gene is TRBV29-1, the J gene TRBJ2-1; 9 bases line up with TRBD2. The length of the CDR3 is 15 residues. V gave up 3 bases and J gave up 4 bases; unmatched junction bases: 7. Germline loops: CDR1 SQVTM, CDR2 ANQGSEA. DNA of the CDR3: TGCAGCGTTGAGGGAGGGACTAGCAGGTACAATGAGCAGTTCTTC. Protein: CSVEGGTSRYNEQFF.

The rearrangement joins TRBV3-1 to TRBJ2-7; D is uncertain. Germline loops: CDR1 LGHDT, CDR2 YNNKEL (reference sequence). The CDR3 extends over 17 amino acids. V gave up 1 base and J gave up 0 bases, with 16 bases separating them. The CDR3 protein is CASSQALAPWSSYEQYF. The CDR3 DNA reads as TGTGCCAGCAGCCAAGCCCTGGCACCATGGAGCTCCTACGAGCAGTACTTC.

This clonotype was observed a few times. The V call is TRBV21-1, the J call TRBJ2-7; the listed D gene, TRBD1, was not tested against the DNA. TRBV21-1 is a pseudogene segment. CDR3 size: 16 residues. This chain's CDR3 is CASSHCFGTEDYEQYF. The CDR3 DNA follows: TGTGCCAGCAGCCATTGCTTTGGGACAGAAGACTACGAGCAGTACTTC.

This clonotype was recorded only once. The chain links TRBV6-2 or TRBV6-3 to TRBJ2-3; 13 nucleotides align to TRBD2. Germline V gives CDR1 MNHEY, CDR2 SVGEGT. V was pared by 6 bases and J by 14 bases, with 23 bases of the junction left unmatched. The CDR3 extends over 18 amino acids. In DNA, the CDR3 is TGTGCCAGCAGGCGACCTCCCACTAGCGGGAGGGCCTACAGATACGCGTATTTT. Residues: CASRRPPTSGRAYRYAYF.

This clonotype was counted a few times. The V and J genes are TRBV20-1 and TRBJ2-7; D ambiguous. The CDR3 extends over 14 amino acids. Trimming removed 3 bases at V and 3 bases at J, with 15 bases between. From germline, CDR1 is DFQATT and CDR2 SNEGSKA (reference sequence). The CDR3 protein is CSASRFDGGYEQYF. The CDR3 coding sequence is TGCAGTGCTAGTAGGTTCGACGGCGGCTACGAGCAGTACTTC.

As DNA, the CDR3 is TGTGCCAGCAGAAAGGCTATACAAGAGACCCAGTACTTC. Translating gives CASRKAIQETQYF. The genes are TRBV2 and TRBJ2-5; D gene ambiguous. The CDR3 is 13 amino acids. Trimming took 6 bases from V and 2 from J, leaving 10 bases between them. Germline CDR1 SNHLY, CDR2 FYNNEI.

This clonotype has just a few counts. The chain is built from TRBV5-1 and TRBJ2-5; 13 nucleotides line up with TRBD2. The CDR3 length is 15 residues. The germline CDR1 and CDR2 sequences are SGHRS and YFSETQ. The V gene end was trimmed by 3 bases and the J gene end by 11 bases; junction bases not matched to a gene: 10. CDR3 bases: TGCGCCAGCAGCTCTGGACTAGCGGGAGCCAATGAGCAGTACTTC. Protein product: CASSSGLAGANEQYF.

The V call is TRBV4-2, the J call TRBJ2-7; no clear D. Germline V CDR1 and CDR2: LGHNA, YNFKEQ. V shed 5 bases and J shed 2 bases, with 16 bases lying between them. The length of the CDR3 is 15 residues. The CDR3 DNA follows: TGTGCCAGCAGCAGTGGTCTGGGAAGCCCCTACGAGCAGTACTTC. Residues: CASSSGLGSPYEQYF.

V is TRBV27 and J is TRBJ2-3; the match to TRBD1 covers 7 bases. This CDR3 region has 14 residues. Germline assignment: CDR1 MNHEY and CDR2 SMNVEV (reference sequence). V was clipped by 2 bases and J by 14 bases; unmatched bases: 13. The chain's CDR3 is CASSLQGEHRDAYF. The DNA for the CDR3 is TGTGCCAGCAGTTTACAGGGGGAGCACAGAGACGCGTATTTT.

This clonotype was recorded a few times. Here the CDR3 reads CSAREWGTNTDTQYF. The CDR3 nucleotides read TGCAGTGCTAGGGAATGGGGGACTAACACAGATACGCAGTATTTT. The genes are TRBV20-1 and TRBJ2-3; 7 positions match TRBD2. In germline, CDR1 is DFQATT, CDR2 SNEGSKA (reference sequence). This CDR3 contains 15 residues. The trim removed 3 bases at V and 2 bases at J, leaving 8 bases unmatched.

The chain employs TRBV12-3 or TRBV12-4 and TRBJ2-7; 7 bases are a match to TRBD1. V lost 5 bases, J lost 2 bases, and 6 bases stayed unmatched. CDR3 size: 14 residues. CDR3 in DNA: TGTGCCAGCAGTAGATCAGGGGGAGCCTACGAGCAGTACTTC. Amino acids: CASSRSGGAYEQYF.

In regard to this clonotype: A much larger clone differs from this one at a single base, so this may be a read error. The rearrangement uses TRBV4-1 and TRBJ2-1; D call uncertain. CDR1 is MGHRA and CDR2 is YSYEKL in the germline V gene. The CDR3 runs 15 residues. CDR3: CASGQDRLTYNEQFF. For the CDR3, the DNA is TGCGCCAGCGGCCAAGATCGGCTCACCTACAATGAGCAGTTCTTC.

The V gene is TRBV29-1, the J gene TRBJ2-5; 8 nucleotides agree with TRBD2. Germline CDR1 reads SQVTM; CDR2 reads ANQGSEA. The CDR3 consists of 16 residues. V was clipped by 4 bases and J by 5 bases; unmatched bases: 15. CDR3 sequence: CSVGRNSGGVGETQYF. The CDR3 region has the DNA TGCAGCGTTGGCCGGAATTCGGGGGGGGTAGGGGAGACCCAGTACTTC.

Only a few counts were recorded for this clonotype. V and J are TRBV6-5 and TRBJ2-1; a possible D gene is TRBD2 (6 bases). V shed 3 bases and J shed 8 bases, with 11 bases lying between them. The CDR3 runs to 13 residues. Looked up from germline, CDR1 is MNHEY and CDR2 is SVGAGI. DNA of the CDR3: TGTGCCAGCAGTTATCGGGACTCACATGAGCAGTTCTTC. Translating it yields CASSYRDSHEQFF.